This T cell receptor (beta chain) was found in a study of blood T cell repertoires in COVID-19. Background on the study: COVID-19 samples collected from the United States, Italy and Spain covered acute and convalescent phases.

A case of COVID-19 had been met by exposed participants within 2 weeks before study entry. Clones were read by immunoSEQ multiplex PCR, and TCRdb kept only the in-frame ones, dropping some. The sample has about 180,000 clones, 80% seen once. The receptor was isolated from a man in his sixties who had been exposed to COVID-19. Sequences were obtained from PBMCs or T cells enriched from blood (not recorded which).

CDR3 sequence reads: CASSPTPQGRGEKLFF. CDR3 coding DNA: TGCGCCAGCAGCCCGACGCCACAGGGGCGGGGTGAAAAACTGTTTTTT. The chain is built from TRBV5-1 and TRBJ1-4; TRBD1 matches at 7 bases. Germline lookup yields CDR1 SGHRS and CDR2 YFSETQ. Germline trimming cut 4 bases from V and 7 bases from J; bases unmatched to any gene: 13. CDR3 length equals 16 residues.